This T cell receptor beta chain was sequenced in a study of CD8+CD57+ T cells in acquired aplastic anemia. The overall study: DNA per sorted CD4+ or CD8+ sample ranged about 0.2 to 27.4 ug, averaging about 2.9 ug.

Patients included in sequencing had previously demonstrated CD8+CD57+ cell expansion by flow cytometry. All participating patients were living with severe acquired aplastic anemia. Patients had not yet gotten any therapy when their blood was taken for sampling. Study-wide results and caveats: Patients and controls were found to share twenty-nine CD8+ CDR3 sequences.

Details on this clonotype: Its antigen is unknown.

CDR3 and TCR beta VDJ profiling relied on genomic DNA as the template. Each CDR3 protein gets one entry after TCRdb re-called the reads with MiXCR. The repertoire holds about 160,000 distinct CDR3 sequences, with around 50% as singletons. The V gene end was trimmed by 5 bases and the J gene end by 7 bases; junction bases not matched to a gene: 11. This CDR3 is built from 15 residues. Germline assignment: CDR1 SNHLY and CDR2 FYNNEI. Material for sequencing was sorted CD4+, CD8+, or CD8+CD57+ T cells (not recorded which) from PBMCs. The clonotype comes from a human donor with aplastic anemia. The gene calls are TRBV2 and TRBJ2-1; 7 nucleotides agree with TRBD2. The CDR3 coding sequence is TGTGCCAGCAGTATCAGTCTCGGGGAGGGTAATGAGCAGTTCTTC. This gives the protein CASSISLGEGNEQFF.